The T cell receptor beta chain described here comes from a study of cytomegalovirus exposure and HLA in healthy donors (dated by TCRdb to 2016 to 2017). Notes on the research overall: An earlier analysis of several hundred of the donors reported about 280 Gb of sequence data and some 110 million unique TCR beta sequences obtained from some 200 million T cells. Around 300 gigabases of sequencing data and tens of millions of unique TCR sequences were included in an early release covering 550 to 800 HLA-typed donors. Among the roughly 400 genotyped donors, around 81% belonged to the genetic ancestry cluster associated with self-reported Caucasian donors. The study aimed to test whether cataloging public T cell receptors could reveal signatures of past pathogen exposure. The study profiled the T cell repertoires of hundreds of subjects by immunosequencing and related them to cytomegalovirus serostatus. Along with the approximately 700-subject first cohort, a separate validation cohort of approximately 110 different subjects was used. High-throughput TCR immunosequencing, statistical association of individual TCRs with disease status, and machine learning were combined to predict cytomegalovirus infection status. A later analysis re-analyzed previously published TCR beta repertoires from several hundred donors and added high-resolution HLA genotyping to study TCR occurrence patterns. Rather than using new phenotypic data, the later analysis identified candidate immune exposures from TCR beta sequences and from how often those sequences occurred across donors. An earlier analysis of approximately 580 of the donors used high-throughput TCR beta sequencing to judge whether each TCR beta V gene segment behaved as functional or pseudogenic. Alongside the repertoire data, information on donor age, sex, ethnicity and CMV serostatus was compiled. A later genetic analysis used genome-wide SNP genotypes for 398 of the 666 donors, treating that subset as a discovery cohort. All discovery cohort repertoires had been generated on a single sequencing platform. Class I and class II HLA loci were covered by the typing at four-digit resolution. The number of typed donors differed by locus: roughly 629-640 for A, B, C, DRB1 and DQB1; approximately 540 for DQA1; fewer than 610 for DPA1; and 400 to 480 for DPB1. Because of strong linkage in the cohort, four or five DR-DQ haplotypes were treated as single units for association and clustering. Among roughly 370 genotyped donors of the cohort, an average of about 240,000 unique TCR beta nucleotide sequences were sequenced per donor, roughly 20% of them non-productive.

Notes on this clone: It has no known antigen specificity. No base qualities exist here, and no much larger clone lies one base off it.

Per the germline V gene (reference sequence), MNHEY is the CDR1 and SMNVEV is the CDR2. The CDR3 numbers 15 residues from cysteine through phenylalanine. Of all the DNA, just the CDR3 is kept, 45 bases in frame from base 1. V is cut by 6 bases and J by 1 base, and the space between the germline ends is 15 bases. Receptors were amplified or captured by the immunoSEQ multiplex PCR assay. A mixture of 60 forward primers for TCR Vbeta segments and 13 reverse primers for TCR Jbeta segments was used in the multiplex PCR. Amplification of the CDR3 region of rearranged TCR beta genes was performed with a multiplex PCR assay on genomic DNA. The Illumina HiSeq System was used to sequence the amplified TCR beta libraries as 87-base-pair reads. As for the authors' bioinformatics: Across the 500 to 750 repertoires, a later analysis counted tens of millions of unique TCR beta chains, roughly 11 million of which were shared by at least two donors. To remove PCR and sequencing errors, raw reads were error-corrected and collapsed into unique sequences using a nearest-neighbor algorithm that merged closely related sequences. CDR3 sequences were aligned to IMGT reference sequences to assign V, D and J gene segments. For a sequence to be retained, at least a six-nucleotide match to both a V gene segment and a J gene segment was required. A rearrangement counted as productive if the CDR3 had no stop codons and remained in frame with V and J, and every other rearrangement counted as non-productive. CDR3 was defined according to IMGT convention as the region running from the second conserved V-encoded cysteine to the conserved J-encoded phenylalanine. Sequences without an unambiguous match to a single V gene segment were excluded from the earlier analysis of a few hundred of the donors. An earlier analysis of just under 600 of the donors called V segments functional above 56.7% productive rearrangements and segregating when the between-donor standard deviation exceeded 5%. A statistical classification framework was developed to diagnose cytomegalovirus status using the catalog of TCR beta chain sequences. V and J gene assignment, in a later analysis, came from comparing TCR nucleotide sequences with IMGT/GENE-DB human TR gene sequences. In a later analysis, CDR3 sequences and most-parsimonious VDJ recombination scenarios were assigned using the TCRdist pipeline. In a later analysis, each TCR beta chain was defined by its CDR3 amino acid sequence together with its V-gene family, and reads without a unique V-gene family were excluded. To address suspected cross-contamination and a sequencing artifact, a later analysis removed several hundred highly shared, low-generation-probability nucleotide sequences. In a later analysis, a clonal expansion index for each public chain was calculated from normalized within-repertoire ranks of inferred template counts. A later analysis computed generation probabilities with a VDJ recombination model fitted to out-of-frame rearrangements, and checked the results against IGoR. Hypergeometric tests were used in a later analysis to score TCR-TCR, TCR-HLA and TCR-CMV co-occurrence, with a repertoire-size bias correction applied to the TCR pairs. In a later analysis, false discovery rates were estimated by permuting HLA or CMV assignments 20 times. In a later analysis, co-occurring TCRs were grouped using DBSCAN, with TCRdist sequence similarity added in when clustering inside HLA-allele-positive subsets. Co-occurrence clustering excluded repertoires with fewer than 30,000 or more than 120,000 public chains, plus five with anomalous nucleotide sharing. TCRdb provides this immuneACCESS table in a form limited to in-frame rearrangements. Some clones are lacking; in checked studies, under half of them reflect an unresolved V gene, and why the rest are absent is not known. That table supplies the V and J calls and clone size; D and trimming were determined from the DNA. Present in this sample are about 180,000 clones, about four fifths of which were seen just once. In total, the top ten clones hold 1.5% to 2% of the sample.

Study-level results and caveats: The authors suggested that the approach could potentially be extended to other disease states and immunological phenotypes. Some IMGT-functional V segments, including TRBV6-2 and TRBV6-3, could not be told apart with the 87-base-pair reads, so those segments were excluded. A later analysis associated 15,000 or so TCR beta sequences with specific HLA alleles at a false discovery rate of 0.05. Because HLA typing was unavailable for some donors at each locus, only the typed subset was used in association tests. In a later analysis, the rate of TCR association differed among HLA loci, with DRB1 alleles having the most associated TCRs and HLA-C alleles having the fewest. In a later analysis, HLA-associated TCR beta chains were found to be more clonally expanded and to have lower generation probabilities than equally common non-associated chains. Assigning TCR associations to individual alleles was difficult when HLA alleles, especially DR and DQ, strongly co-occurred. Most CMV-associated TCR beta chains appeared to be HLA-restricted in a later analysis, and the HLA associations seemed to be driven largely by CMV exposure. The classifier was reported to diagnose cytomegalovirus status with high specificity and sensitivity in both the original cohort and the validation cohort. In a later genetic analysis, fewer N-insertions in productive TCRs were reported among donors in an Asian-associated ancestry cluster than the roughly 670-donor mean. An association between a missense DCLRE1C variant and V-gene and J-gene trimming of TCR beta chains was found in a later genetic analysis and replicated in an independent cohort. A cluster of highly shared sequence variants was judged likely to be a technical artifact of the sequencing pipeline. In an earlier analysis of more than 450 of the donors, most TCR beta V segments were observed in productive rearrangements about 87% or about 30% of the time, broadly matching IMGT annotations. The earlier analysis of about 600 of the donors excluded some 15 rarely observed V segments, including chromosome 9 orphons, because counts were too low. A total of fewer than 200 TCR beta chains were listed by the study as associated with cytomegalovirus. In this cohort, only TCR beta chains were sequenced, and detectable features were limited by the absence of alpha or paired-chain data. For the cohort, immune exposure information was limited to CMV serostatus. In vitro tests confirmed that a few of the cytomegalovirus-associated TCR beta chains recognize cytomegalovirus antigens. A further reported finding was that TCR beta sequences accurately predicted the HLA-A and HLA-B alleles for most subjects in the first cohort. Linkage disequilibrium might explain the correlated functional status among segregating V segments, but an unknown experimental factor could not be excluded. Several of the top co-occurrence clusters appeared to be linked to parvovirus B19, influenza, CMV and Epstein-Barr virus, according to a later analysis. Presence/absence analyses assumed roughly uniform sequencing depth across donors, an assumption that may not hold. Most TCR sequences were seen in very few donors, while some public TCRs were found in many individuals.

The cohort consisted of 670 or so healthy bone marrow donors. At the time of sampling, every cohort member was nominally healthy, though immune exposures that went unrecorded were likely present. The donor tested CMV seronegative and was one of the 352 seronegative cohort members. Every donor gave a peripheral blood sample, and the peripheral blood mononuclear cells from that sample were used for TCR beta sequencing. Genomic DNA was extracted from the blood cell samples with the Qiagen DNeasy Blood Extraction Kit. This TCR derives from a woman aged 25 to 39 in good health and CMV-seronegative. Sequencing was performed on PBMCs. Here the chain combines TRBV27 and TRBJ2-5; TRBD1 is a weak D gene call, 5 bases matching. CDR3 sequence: CASSPSWGLQETQYF. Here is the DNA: TGTGCCAGCAGCCCCTCGTGGGGCCTCCAAGAGACCCAGTACTTC.